Listed here are 29 T cell receptor beta chains from one sample, sequenced in a study of blood T cell repertoires in COVID-19. Assay used: immunoSEQ multiplex PCR; TCRdb lists only in-frame clones, some missing. The sample includes just over 90,000 clones, 90% seen only once; the top ten take approximately 1.5%. Sequenced: peripheral blood. The receptors originated from a human donor with active COVID-19. The donor label of this sample is uncertain.

The chain uses TRBV4-3 and TRBJ2-7; 7 bases are a match to TRBD2. The V gene's germline CDR1 is LGHNA and CDR2 YSLEER. The CDR3 totals 13 residues. V lost 1 base to trimming and J lost 6 bases; unmatched junction nucleotides: 3. CDR3 in DNA: TGCGCCAGCAGCCAAGTGGGAGGGGCCGAGCAGTACTTC. Residues: CASSQVGGAEQYF.

CDR3 protein: CASSWPDSQTIYGYTF. CDR3 nucleotide sequence: TGTGCCAGCAGCTGGCCGGACAGCCAAACGATCTATGGCTACACCTTC. The rearrangement links TRBV5-8 to TRBJ1-2, with D tentatively TRBD1 (6 bases). V was trimmed by 3 bases and J by 4 bases, leaving 19 bases between them. The germline V gene encodes CDR1 SGHTS and CDR2 YDEGEE. This CDR3 has 16 amino acids.

The chain joins TRBV27 to TRBJ2-1; D is perhaps TRBD1 (7 bases). Germline CDR1 reads MNHEY; CDR2 reads SMNVEV (reference sequence). The length of the CDR3 is 16 residues. V was pared by 6 bases and J by 1 base, with 16 bases between. The CDR3 protein is CASRTSRGESYNEQFF. The CDR3 nucleotides are TGTGCCAGCAGGACAAGCAGGGGGGAGTCCTACAATGAGCAGTTCTTC.

V and J are TRBV3-1 (or the pseudogene TRBV3-2) and TRBJ2-7; TRBD2 might be the D (6 bases). V was clipped by 0 bases and J by 3 bases, with 15 bases between them. The CDR3 is 16 residues long. Germline-derived CDR1 and CDR2 are LGHDT and YNNKEL (reference sequence). CDR3 DNA sequence: TGTGCCAGCAGCCAAGATAGTGGCCGGGGGAACTACGAGCAGTACTTC. It is translated as CASSQDSGRGNYEQYF.

V and J are TRBV3-1 (or the pseudogene TRBV3-2) and TRBJ2-2; 8 nucleotides line up with TRBD1. The CDR3 is 19 residues long. V dropped 4 bases and J dropped 0; count of bases not matched to a gene: 13. Germline V gene sequence: CDR1 LGHDT, CDR2 YNNKEL (reference sequence). The CDR3 sequence: CASSLDRGAGLPNTGELFF. CDR3 coding DNA: TGTGCCAGCAGCCTCGACAGGGGAGCCGGACTACCGAACACCGGGGAGCTGTTTTTT.

The genes are TRBV19 and TRBJ2-1; D is unresolved. Germline CDR1 LNHDA, CDR2 SQIVND (reference sequence). V was trimmed by 2 bases and J by 0 bases, leaving 11 bases between them. The CDR3 has 16 residues. For the CDR3, the DNA is TGTGCCAGTAGTATATCTCCAAGGAGCTCCTACAATGAGCAGTTCTTC. This gives the protein CASSISPRSSYNEQFF.

The rearrangement uses TRBV7-6 and TRBJ1-1, with D perhaps matching TRBD1 (6 bases). The germline gives CDR1 SGHVS, CDR2 FNYEAQ. V was trimmed by 4 bases and J by 2 bases, leaving 8 bases between them. This CDR3 spans 13 amino acids. CDR3 region: CASSWGQNTEAFF. CDR3 in DNA: TGTGCCAGCAGCTGGGGACAAAACACTGAAGCTTTCTTT.

Worth noting for this clone: Within the sample, other DNA sequences also encode this same CDR3. V usage is TRBV12-3 or TRBV12-4 and J usage is TRBJ2-1, with TRBD1 matching 10 bases. V was pared by 9 bases and J by 8 bases, with 4 bases of the junction left unmatched. CDR3 length equals 12 residues. CDR3 DNA: TGTGCCAGTCGGACAGGGGGGGATGAGCAGTTCTTC. It is translated as CASRTGGDEQFF.

The CDR3 protein is CASSPTGQAAVPYGYTF. CDR3 nucleotide sequence: TGTGCCAGCTCACCTACGGGACAGGCCGCCGTCCCCTATGGCTACACCTTC. V is TRBV18 and J is TRBJ1-2; 8 positions agree with TRBD1. V shed 3 bases and J 4 bases; nucleotides not matched to a gene: 13. The germline V gene encodes CDR1 KGHSH and CDR2 LQKENI. The CDR3 spans 17 residues. The full variable domain, in which reference TRBV18 and TRBJ1-2 provide the parts outside the CDR3, is NAGVMQNPRHLVRRRGQEARLRCSPMKGHSHVYWYRQLPEEGLKFMVYLQKENIIDESGMPKERFSAEFPKEGPSILRIQQVVRGDSAAYFCASSPTGQAAVPYGYTFGSGTRLTVV.

For the CDR3, the DNA is TGTGCCAGCAGCCGAGCGGGACGAGGGGGGGAGCAGTACTTC. It specifies CASSRAGRGGEQYF. The V gene is TRBV3-1 (or the pseudogene TRBV3-2), the J gene TRBJ2-7; D may be TRBD2 (7 bases). Deletions cut 4 bases from V and 7 bases from J, with 17 bases between. This CDR3 is built from 14 residues. The germline V gene has CDR1 LGHDT and CDR2 YNNKEL (reference sequence).

The chain combines TRBV11-2 with TRBJ2-7, with 12 bases lining up with TRBD2. J was trimmed by 2 bases and V by 3 bases; bases with no gene match: 8. Germline CDR1 SGHAT, CDR2 FQNNGV. The CDR3 covers 17 residues. CDR3 residues: CASSLASGGAATYEQYF. The CDR3 nucleotides read TGTGCCAGCAGCTTGGCTAGCGGGGGGGCCGCGACCTACGAGCAGTACTTC. The complete variable domain, with remaining parts taken from reference TRBV11-2 and TRBJ2-7, reads EAGVAQSPRYKIIEKRQSVAFWCNPISGHATLYWYQQILGQGPKLLIQFQNNGVVDDSQLPKDRFSAERLKGVDSTLKIQPAKLEDSAVYLCASSLASGGAATYEQYFGPGTRLTVT.

The chain combines TRBV20-1 with TRBJ2-7; 9 bases align to TRBD1. This CDR3 has 15 amino acids. Germline-derived CDR1 and CDR2 are DFQATT and SNEGSKA (reference sequence). V shed 3 bases, J shed 6 bases, and the junction held 12 bases outside the gene matches. The CDR3 sequence: CSASGLEETGGEQYF. The CDR3, as DNA: TGCAGTGCTAGTGGACTAGAAGAGACAGGGGGCGAGCAGTACTTC.

This chain joins TRBV9 and TRBJ2-1, with 9 positions matching TRBD2. Germline CDR1 SGDLS, CDR2 YYNGEE. Germline trimming cut 4 bases from V and 5 bases from J; bases unmatched to any gene: 7. The CDR3 has 15 residues. The CDR3 reads CASSITRGGDNEQFF. CDR3 nucleotides: TGTGCCAGCAGCATCACCCGCGGGGGGGACAATGAGCAGTTCTTC. Variable domain in full (rest from reference TRBV9 and TRBJ2-1): DSGVTQTPKHLITATGQRVTLRCSPRSGDLSVYWYQQSLDQGLQFLIQYYNGEERAKGNILERFSAQQFPDLHSELNLSSLELGDSALYFCASSITRGGDNEQFFGPGTRLTVL.

The chain recombines TRBV7-2 with TRBJ1-5; a possible D gene is TRBD1 (5 bases). V dropped 4 bases and J dropped 2 bases, with 15 bases sitting between them. This CDR3 region has 16 residues. The V gene's germline CDR1 is SGHTA and CDR2 FQGNSA. This CDR3 reads CASSWTGGEGNQPQHF. The CDR3 DNA follows: TGTGCCAGCAGCTGGACCGGAGGGGAGGGCAATCAGCCCCAGCATTTT. The whole variable domain, filled in from reference TRBV7-2 and TRBJ1-5, reads GAGVSQSPSNKVTEKGKDVELRCDPISGHTALYWYRQSLGQGLEFLIYFQGNSAPDKSGLPSDRFSAERTGGSVSTLTIQRTQQEDSAVYLCASSWTGGEGNQPQHFGDGTRLSIL.

The chain carries TRBV9 and TRBJ2-1; a weak D match, TRBD1 (6 bases). Trimming took off 4 bases at V and 0 bases at J, with 11 bases between the two ends. The CDR3 contains 15 residues. Germline CDR1 is SGDLS and CDR2 is YYNGEE. CDR3 protein: CASSNQGSSYNEQFF. The CDR3 DNA reads as TGTGCCAGCAGCAATCAGGGGAGCTCCTACAATGAGCAGTTCTTC.

This chain joins TRBV9 and TRBJ2-2; 8 bases map to TRBD1. V lost 4 bases and J lost 3; bases outside the gene matches: 8. Germline-derived CDR1 and CDR2 are SGDLS and YYNGEE. This CDR3 has 16 amino acids. The CDR3 here is CASSRDRTTHTGELFF. CDR3 DNA: TGTGCCAGCAGCCGGGACAGGACCACCCACACCGGGGAGCTGTTTTTT.

This sequence joins TRBV6-5 and TRBJ2-1; 10 bases match TRBD1. The CDR3 covers 15 residues. CDR1 and CDR2 from the germline V gene are MNHEY and SVGAGI. Trimming took 2 bases from V and 3 from J; bases not matched to a gene: 1. The CDR3: CASSYRDRGYNEQFF. CDR3 nucleotide sequence: TGTGCCAGCAGTTACCGGGACAGGGGCTACAATGAGCAGTTCTTC.

V gene TRBV7-9 combines with J gene TRBJ2-2; no definite D call. The CDR3 contains 14 residues. V was shortened by 5 bases and J by 3 bases, with 10 bases between the two germline ends. CDR1 and CDR2 from the germline V gene are SEHNR and FQNEAQ (reference sequence). CDR3 in DNA: TGTGCCAGCAGCCCCCAGGAATACACCGGGGAGCTGTTTTTT. Translating it yields CASSPQEYTGELFF.

V usage is TRBV6-5 and J usage is TRBJ2-2; TRBD2 aligns across 8 bases. Germline V gene lookup returns CDR1 MNHEY and CDR2 SVGAGI. The trim removed 6 bases at V and 3 bases at J, leaving 6 bases unmatched. This CDR3 region has 15 residues. The CDR3 loop reads CASRPGGLDTGELFF. In DNA form, the CDR3 reads TGTGCCAGCAGACCGGGGGGGCTAGACACCGGGGAGCTGTTTTTT.

The genes are TRBV29-1 and TRBJ2-1, with 12 bases matching TRBD2. This CDR3 region has 14 residues. Per the germline V gene, CDR1 is SQVTM and CDR2 is ANQGSEA. V dropped 2 bases and J dropped 5; count of bases not matched to a gene: 1. The CDR3 reads CSVESSGGDNEQFF. The DNA for the CDR3 is TGCAGCGTTGAATCTAGCGGGGGGGACAATGAGCAGTTCTTC.

The chain recombines TRBV4-1 with TRBJ1-5; the D is unclear. The CDR3 is 15 amino acids. Trimming took 2 bases from V and 2 from J, leaving 10 bases between them. Germline V gene lookup returns CDR1 MGHRA and CDR2 YSYEKL. CDR3 sequence (DNA): TGCGCCAGCAGCCAACGCGAATACGGCAATCAGCCCCAGCATTTT. This codes for CASSQREYGNQPQHF.

The chain uses TRBV5-4 and TRBJ2-5; 8 bases map to TRBD2. CDR3 length: 13 residues. The trim removed 4 bases at V and 5 bases at J, leaving 4 bases unmatched. In germline, CDR1 is SGHNT, CDR2 YYREEE (reference sequence). The CDR3 bases are TGTGCCAGCAGCACCAGGACTAGCGAGACCCAGTACTTC. Its translation is CASSTRTSETQYF.

The chain uses TRBV6-6 and TRBJ1-1; D might be TRBD1 (5 bases). Germline values: CDR1 MNHNY, CDR2 SVGAGI (reference sequence). The germline V and J ends were trimmed by 2 bases and 6 bases, with 13 bases remaining between them. The CDR3 length is 14 residues. CDR3 sequence (DNA): TGTGCCAGCAGTTACGGGGGGAGAACTTCTGAAGCTTTCTTT. This codes for CASSYGGRTSEAFF.

The chain carries TRBV7-9 and TRBJ1-4; TRBD1 might be the D (6 bases). CDR3 length: 16 residues. With 4 bases removed from V and 4 bases from J, the gap between germline ends came to 16 bases. Germline-derived CDR1 and CDR2 are SEHNR and FQNEAQ (reference sequence). This CDR3 is CASSSYRDTVNEKLFF. The CDR3 DNA is TGTGCCAGCAGCTCCTACCGGGACACTGTTAATGAAAAACTGTTTTTT.

V is TRBV6-6 and J is TRBJ2-3; 8 bases match TRBD2. J was trimmed by 1 base and V by 6 bases; bases with no gene match: 6. The CDR3 spans 15 residues. The germline V gene encodes CDR1 MNHNY and CDR2 SVGAGI (reference sequence). The CDR3 nucleotides read TGTGCCAGCAGGTCAGCGGGGGCAGGCACAGATACGCAGTATTTT. Protein product: CASRSAGAGTDTQYF.

This clone occurred a few times. The CDR3 is CASSDRTGGVDGYTF. As DNA, the CDR3 is TGTGCCAGTAGTGACAGGACAGGGGGCGTGGATGGCTACACCTTC. The chain has TRBV19 and TRBJ1-2, with 11 bases identical to TRBD1. With 5 bases clipped from V and 6 bases from J, the junction kept 8 bases outside the gene matches. Germline V gives CDR1 LNHDA, CDR2 SQIVND (reference sequence). The length of the CDR3 is 15 residues.

The chain combines TRBV5-1 with TRBJ2-7, with D possibly being TRBD2 (6 bases). The V and J ends lost 0 bases and 5 bases respectively, with 15 bases between them. This CDR3 region has 15 residues. CDR1 is SGHRS and CDR2 is YFSETQ in the germline V gene. The CDR3 nucleotides read TGCGCCAGCAGCTTGGCCGGGAGTAGTATGGACGAGCAGTACTTC. The encoded protein is CASSLAGSSMDEQYF.

V and J are TRBV3-1 (or the pseudogene TRBV3-2) and TRBJ1-3; D gene ambiguous. This CDR3 region has 14 residues. Germline-derived CDR1 and CDR2 are LGHDT and YNNKEL (reference sequence). Trimming shortened V by 2 bases and J by 0 bases, and 5 bases separated the two germline ends. The CDR3: CASSQQASGNTIYF. DNA for the CDR3: TGTGCCAGCAGCCAACAGGCCTCTGGAAACACCATATATTTT.

This rearrangement joins TRBV5-5 to TRBJ1-2, with 7 bases matching TRBD1. The junction had 2 bases not matched to a gene; V was cut back by 0 bases and J by 3 bases. The germline V gene has CDR1 SGHKS and CDR2 YYEKEE (reference sequence). CDR3 length equals 14 residues. The CDR3 region has the DNA TGTGCCAGCAGCTTGGGCAGGGGGGACTATGGCTACACCTTC. It is translated as CASSLGRGDYGYTF. Filled out from reference TRBV5-5 and TRBJ1-2, the complete variable domain reads DAGVTQSPTHLIKTRGQQVTLRCSPISGHKSVSWYQQVLGQGPQFIFQYYEKEERGRGNFPDRFSARQFPNYSSELNVNALLLGDSALYLCASSLGRGDYGYTFGSGTRLTVV.